Listed here are 16 T cell receptor beta chains from one sample, sequenced in a study of T cells in Graves' hyperthyroidism and ophthalmopathy. Using RNA transcripts as the source, TCR beta CDR3 regions were amplified. TCR CDR3 regions were first amplified by RT-PCR with HTBI primers. TCRdb re-analysed the multiplex PCR reads in MiXCR, keeping a single row per CDR3 protein. The top ten clones hold 9.5% to 12% of a sample with 350,000 to 400,000 distinct CDR3 sequences, approximately 13% of them seen once. Sequencing input: blood. Every receptor here comes from a woman aged 60-70 years with Graves' hyperthyroidism.

This clonotype was detected only a few times. This sequence joins TRBV10-2 and TRBJ2-6; possibly TRBD1 for D (5 bases). V shed 10 bases and J shed 1 base, with 8 bases lying between them. CDR3 length: 13 amino acids. CDR1 is WSHSY, CDR2 SAAADI, per germline. The CDR3 spells CATQGSGANVLTF. The DNA for the CDR3 is TGCGCCACCCAGGGATCTGGGGCCAACGTCCTGACTTTC.

This clonotype was seen at least ten times. This chain links TRBV7-9 with TRBJ2-1, with 9 bases identical to TRBD1. The CDR3 has 15 amino acids. Germline V CDR1 and CDR2: SEHNR, FQNEAQ (reference sequence). The junction had 12 bases not matched to a gene; V was cut back by 10 bases and J by 5 bases. The CDR3 here is CATDDGQGFHNEQFF. In DNA form, the CDR3 reads TGTGCCACGGATGACGGACAGGGGTTCCACAATGAGCAGTTCTTC.

Regarding this clonotype: A read error is possible here, since a much larger clone lies one base away. The V gene is TRBV11-2, the J gene TRBJ2-1; no reliable D call. The CDR3 consists of 16 residues. V was cut by 6 bases and J by 0 bases, with 15 bases left in between. Germline V gene data show CDR1 as SGHAT and CDR2 as FQNNGV. DNA of the CDR3: TGTGCCAGCAGTCCCCAACATCTTAGCTCCTACAATGAGCAGTTCTTC. It yields the protein CASSPQHLSSYNEQFF.

The genes are TRBV4-2 and TRBJ2-1, with TRBD2 identical over 14 bases. V shed 3 bases, J shed 4 bases, and the junction held 8 bases outside the gene matches. The CDR3 loop spans 18 amino acids. Germline V CDR1 and CDR2: LGHNA, YNFKEQ. The CDR3 nucleotides read TGTGCCAGCAGCCATGGGACTAGCGGGAGTTTCCCATACAATGAGCAGTTCTTC. Its protein is CASSHGTSGSFPYNEQFF.

This clonotype was recorded at least ten times. V gene TRBV11-2 combines with J gene TRBJ1-2; tentative D call: TRBD1 (5 bases). The V and J ends lost 3 bases and 0 bases respectively, with 8 bases between them. The germline CDR1 and CDR2 sequences are SGHAT and FQNNGV. The CDR3 runs to 14 residues. CDR3 amino acids: CASSFPGANYGYTF. The CDR3 bases are TGTGCCAGCAGCTTTCCGGGGGCTAACTATGGCTACACCTTC.

This clonotype was observed many times. The V call is TRBV20-1, the J call TRBJ2-7; TRBD1 agrees at 7 bases. This CDR3 spans 15 amino acids. Germline V gene lookup returns CDR1 DFQATT and CDR2 SNEGSKA (reference sequence). The junction had 12 bases not matched to a gene; V was cut back by 4 bases and J by 3 bases. The CDR3 DNA sequence: TGCAGTGCTACAGGACCCGACTGGGACAGCTACGAGCAGTACTTC. This encodes CSATGPDWDSYEQYF.

This clonotype was recorded a few times. The chain carries TRBV30 and TRBJ1-5; D is ambiguous. Trimming took 0 bases from V and 5 from J, leaving 11 bases between them. CDR1 is GTSNPN, CDR2 SVGIG, per germline (reference sequence). The length of the CDR3 is 14 residues. The CDR3 coding sequence is TGTGCCTGGAGTGTATCCCGCCTGTATCAGCCCCAGCATTTT. It encodes CAWSVSRLYQPQHF.

This chain links TRBV7-2 with TRBJ2-1; no clear D gene. Germline values: CDR1 SGHTA, CDR2 FQGNSA. Between the trimmed V and J ends, which lost 6 bases and 5 bases, there was a span of 11 bases. The CDR3 has 13 amino acids. In DNA form, the CDR3 reads TGTGCCAGCAGTCGTAAAGAGAACAATGAGCAGTTCTTC. It is translated as CASSRKENNEQFF.

This chain links TRBV5-6 with TRBJ1-2; 9 bases match TRBD1. CDR3 size: 13 residues. The V segment lost 4 bases and the J segment 7 bases; nucleotides outside the gene matches: 5. Germline V gene sequence: CDR1 SGHDT, CDR2 YYEEEE. This CDR3 is CASSRGQGSGYTF. The CDR3 DNA is TGTGCCAGCAGCCGGGGACAGGGTAGTGGCTACACCTTC.

This clonotype turned up a few times. This chain joins TRBV5-1 and TRBJ2-5; D is possibly TRBD1 (6 bases). The CDR3 runs 15 residues. From germline, CDR1 is SGHRS and CDR2 YFSETQ. V lost 4 bases and J 2 bases, leaving 15 bases between the germline ends. CDR3 in amino acids: CASSATPGEQETQYF. As DNA, the CDR3 is TGCGCCAGCAGCGCGACTCCAGGGGAACAAGAGACCCAGTACTTC.

This chain connects TRBV6-5 to TRBJ1-2, with unresolved D. V shed 0 bases and J shed 7 bases, with 12 bases lying between them. Germline V gene sequence: CDR1 MNHEY, CDR2 SVGAGI. The CDR3 has 14 amino acids. DNA for the CDR3: TGTGCCAGCAGTTACTCGATCCGGCTGTCTGGCTACACCTTC. The encoded protein is CASSYSIRLSGYTF.

In its sample, this clonotype was seen many times. The chain joins TRBV7-3 to TRBJ2-3; 8 nucleotides agree with TRBD2. CDR3 size: 16 residues. Germline CDR1 SGHTA, CDR2 FQGTGA. J lost 0 bases, V lost 3 bases, and 5 bases had no gene match. The CDR3 loop reads CASSFRGGPSTDTQYF. The CDR3 DNA reads as TGTGCCAGCAGCTTCCGGGGGGGGCCTAGCACAGATACGCAGTATTTT.

This clonotype was detected ten times or more. V usage is TRBV2 and J usage is TRBJ2-1; possibly TRBD1 for D (8 bases). V was cut by 10 bases and J by 5 bases, with 24 bases left in between. Germline V gene lookup returns CDR1 SNHLY and CDR2 FYNNEI. The length of the CDR3 is 16 residues. The CDR3 sequence is CAIPSAQGGSDNEQFF. In DNA, the CDR3 is TGTGCCATCCCAAGCGCACAGGGGGGGTCGGACAATGAGCAGTTCTTC.

This clonotype was counted a few times. The DNA for the CDR3 is TGTGCCACCAGTGCTTCATCGCGGGGAGCTTTCTTT. It yields the protein CATSASSRGAFF. The chain has TRBV24-1 and TRBJ1-1; D gene unclear. The V end lost 5 bases, the J end lost 10 bases, and 13 bases lay between the germline ends. The germline V gene encodes CDR1 KGHDR and CDR2 SFDVKD. The CDR3 loop spans 12 amino acids.

At least ten counts were recorded for this clonotype. V is TRBV5-1 and J is TRBJ2-7; TRBD1 aligns across 11 bases. The V segment lost 6 bases and the J segment 3 bases; nucleotides outside the gene matches: 5. Looked up from germline, CDR1 is SGHRS and CDR2 is YFSETQ. This CDR3 is 14 amino acids long. Here the CDR3 reads CASTEGTGGYEQYF. As DNA, the CDR3 is TGCGCCAGCACCGAGGGGACAGGGGGCTACGAGCAGTACTTC.

This chain uses TRBV4-1 with TRBJ2-3, with 11 bases lining up with TRBD2. Per germline, CDR1 MGHRA and CDR2 YSYEKL. The length of the CDR3 is 18 residues. The trim removed 4 bases at V and 7 bases at J, leaving 16 bases unmatched. The DNA for the CDR3 is TGCGCCAGCAGCCTGGCTCCTCGACTAGCGGGGATAAGAAATACGCAGTATTTT. Its translation: CASSLAPRLAGIRNTQYF.